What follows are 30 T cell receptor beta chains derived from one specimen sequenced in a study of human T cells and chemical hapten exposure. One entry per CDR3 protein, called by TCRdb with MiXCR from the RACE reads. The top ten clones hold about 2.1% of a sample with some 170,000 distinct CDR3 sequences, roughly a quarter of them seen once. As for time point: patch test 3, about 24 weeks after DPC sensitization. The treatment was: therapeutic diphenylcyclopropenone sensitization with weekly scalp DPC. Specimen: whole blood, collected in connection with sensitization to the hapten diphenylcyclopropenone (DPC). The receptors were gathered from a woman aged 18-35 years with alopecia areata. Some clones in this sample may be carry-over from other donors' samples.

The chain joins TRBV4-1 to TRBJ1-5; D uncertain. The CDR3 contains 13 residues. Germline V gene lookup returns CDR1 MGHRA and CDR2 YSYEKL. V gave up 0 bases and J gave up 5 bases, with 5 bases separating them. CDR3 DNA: TGCGCCAGCAGCCAAGATACGGATCAGCCCCAGCATTTT. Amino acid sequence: CASSQDTDQPQHF.

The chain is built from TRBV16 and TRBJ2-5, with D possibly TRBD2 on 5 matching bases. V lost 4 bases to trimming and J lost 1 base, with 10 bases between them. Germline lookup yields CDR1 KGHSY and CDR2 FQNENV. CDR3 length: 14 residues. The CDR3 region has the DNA TGTGCCAGCAGCCCCGGGGTGAGCCAAGAGACCCAGTACTTC. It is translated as CASSPGVSQETQYF.

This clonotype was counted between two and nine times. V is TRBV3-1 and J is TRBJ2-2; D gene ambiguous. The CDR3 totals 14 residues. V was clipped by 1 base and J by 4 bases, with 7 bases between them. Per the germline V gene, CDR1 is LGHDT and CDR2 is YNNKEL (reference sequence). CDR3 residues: CASSQVQATGELFF. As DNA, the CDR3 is TGTGCCAGCAGCCAAGTGCAGGCCACCGGGGAGCTGTTTTTT. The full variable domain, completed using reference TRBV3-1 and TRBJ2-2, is DTAVSQTPKYLVTQMGNDKSIKCEQNLGHDTMYWYKQDSKKFLKIMFSYNNKELIINETVPNRFSPKSPDKAHLNLHINSLELGDSAVYFCASSQVQATGELFFGEGSRLTVL.

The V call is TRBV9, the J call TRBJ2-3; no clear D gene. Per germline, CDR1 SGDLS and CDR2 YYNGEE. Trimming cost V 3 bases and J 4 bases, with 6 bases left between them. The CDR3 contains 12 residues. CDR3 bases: TGTGCCAGCAGCGAGAGCTCAGATACGCAGTATTTT. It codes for CASSESSDTQYF.

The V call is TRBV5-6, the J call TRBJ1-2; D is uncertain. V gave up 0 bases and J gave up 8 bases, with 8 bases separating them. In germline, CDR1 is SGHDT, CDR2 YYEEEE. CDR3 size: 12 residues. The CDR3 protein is CASSLGDGGYTF. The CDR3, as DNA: TGTGCCAGCAGCTTGGGCGACGGGGGCTACACCTTC.

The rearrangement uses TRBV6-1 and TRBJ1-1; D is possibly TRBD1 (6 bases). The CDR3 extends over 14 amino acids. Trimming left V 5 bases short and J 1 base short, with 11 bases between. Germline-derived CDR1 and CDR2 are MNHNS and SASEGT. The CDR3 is CASSLGHRNTEAFF. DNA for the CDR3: TGTGCCAGCAGTCTGGGACATAGGAACACTGAAGCTTTCTTT.

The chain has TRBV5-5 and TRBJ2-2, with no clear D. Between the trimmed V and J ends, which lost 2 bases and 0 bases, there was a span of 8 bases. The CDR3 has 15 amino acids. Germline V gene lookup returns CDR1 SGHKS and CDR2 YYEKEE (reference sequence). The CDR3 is CASSLTETNTGELFF. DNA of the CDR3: TGTGCCAGCAGCTTAACAGAAACGAACACCGGGGAGCTGTTTTTT.

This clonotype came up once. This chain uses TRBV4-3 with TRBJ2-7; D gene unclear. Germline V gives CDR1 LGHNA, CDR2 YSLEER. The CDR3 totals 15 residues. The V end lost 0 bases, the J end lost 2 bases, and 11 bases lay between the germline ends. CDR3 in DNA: TGCGCCAGCAGCCAAGAGCGAACGAGAGCCTACGAGCAGTACTTC. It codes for CASSQERTRAYEQYF.

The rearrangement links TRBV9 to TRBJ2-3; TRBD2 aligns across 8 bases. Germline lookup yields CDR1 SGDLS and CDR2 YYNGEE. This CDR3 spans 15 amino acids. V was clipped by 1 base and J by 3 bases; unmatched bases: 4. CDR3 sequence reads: CASSVSSGGTDTQYF. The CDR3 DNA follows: TGTGCCAGCAGCGTATCAAGCGGGGGTACAGATACGCAGTATTTT.

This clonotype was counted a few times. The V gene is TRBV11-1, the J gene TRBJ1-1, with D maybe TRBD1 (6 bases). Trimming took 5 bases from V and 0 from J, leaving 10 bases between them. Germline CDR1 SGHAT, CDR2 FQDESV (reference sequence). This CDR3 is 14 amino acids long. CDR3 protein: CASSGQRMNTEAFF. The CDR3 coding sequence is TGTGCCAGCAGCGGACAGCGAATGAACACTGAAGCTTTCTTT.

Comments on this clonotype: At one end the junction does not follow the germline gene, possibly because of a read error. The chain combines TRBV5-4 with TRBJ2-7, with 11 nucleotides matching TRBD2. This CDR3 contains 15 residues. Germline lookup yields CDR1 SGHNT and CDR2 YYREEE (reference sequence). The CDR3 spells CASSRTSGSSHEQYF. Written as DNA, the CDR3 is TGTGCCAGCAGCCGTACTAGCGGGAGCTCCCACGAGCAGTACTTC.

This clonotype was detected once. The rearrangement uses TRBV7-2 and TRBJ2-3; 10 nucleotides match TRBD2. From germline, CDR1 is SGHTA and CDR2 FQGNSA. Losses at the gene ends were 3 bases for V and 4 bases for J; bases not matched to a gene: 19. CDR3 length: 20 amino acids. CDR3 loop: CASSFWARTSGSGAPDTQYF. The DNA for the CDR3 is TGTGCCAGCAGCTTTTGGGCCCGGACTAGCGGTTCAGGGGCCCCAGATACGCAGTATTTT.

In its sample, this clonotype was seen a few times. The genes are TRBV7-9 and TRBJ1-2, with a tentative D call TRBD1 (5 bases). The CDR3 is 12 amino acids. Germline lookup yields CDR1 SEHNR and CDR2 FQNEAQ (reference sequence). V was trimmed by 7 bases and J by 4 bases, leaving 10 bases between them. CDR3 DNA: TGTGCCAGCACCTATGGGGGCTATGGCTACACCTTC. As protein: CASTYGGYGYTF.

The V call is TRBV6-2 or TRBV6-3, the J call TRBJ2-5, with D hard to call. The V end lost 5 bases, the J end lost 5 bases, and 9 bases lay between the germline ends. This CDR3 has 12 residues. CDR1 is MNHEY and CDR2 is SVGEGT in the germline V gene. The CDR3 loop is CASSQMGETQYF. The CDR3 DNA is TGTGCCAGCAGTCAGATGGGGGAGACCCAGTACTTC.

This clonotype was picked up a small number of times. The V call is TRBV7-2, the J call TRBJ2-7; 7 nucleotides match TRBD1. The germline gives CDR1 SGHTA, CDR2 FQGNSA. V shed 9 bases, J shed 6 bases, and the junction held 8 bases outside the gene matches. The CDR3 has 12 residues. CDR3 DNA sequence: TGTGCCAGTAACGACAGGGTGGGCGAGCAGTACTTC. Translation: CASNDRVGEQYF.

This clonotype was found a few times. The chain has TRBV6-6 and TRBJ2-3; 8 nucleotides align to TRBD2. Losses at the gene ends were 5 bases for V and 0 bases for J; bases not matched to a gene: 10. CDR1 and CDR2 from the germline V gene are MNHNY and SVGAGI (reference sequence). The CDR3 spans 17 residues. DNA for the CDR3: TGTGCCAGCAGTCCCTACCTTCGGGGGGGTAGCACAGATACGCAGTATTTT. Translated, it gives CASSPYLRGGSTDTQYF.

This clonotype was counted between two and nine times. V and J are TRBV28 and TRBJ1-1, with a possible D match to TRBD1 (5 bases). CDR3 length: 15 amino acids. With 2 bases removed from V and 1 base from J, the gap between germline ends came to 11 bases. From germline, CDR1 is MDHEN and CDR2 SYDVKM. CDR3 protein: CASSLGGSSNTEAFF. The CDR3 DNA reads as TGTGCCAGCAGTTTAGGGGGGTCATCGAACACTGAAGCTTTCTTT. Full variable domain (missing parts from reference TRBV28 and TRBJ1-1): DVKVTQSSRYLVKRTGEKVFLECVQDMDHENMFWYRQDPGLGLRLIYFSYDVKMKEKGDIPEGYSVSREKKERFSLILESASTNQTSMYLCASSLGGSSNTEAFFGQGTRLTVV.

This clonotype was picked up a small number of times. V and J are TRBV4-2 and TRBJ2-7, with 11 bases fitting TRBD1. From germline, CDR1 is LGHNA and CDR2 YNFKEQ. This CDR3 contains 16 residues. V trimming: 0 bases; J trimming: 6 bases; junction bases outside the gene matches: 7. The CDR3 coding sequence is TGTGCCAGCAGCCAAGAGGACAGGGGGCATTCTCCCGAGCAGTACTTC. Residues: CASSQEDRGHSPEQYF.

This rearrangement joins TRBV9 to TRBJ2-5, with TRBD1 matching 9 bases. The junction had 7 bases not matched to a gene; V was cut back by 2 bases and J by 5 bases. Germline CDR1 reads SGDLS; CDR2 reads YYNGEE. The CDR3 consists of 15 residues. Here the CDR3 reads CASSVTGTGRETQYF. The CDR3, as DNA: TGTGCCAGCAGCGTCACCGGGACAGGGCGGGAGACCCAGTACTTC.

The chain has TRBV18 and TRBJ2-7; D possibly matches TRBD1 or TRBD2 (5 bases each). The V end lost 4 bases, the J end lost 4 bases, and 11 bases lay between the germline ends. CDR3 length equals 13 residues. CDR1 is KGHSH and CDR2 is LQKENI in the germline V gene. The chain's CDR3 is CASSLGVQYEQYF. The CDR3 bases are TGTGCCAGCTCACTGGGGGTGCAGTACGAGCAGTACTTC.

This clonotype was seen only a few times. CDR3 nucleotide sequence: TGTGCCAGTGGAAGGACACTGAACACTGAAGCTTTCTTT. It encodes CASGRTLNTEAFF. The V call is TRBV2, the J call TRBJ1-1; a weak D match, TRBD1 (5 bases). Germline-derived CDR1 and CDR2 are SNHLY and FYNNEI. V gave up 9 bases and J gave up 0 bases, with 11 bases separating them. The CDR3 consists of 13 residues.

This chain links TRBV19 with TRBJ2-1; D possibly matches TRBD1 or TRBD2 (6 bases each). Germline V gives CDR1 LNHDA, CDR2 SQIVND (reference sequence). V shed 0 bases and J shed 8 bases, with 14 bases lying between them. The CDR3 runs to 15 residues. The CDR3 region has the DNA TGTGCCAGTAGTATAGAGGGGGCGGGGACGTATGAGCAGTTCTTC. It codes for CASSIEGAGTYEQFF.

The CDR3 here is CASTPSGGAQETQYF. CDR3 sequence (DNA): TGTGCCAGCACCCCTAGCGGGGGGGCCCAAGAGACCCAGTACTTC. The chain uses TRBV7-3 and TRBJ2-5; 12 nucleotides match TRBD2. J was trimmed by 1 base and V by 7 bases; bases with no gene match: 4. CDR1 is SGHTA, CDR2 FQGTGA, per germline. There are 15 residues in the CDR3.

The CDR3 region is CASAPRGHRSGANVLTF. DNA of the CDR3: TGTGCCAGCGCCCCACGAGGACATAGATCTGGGGCCAACGTCCTGACTTTC. The chain is built from TRBV13 and TRBJ2-6, with D tentatively TRBD1 (5 bases). Per germline, CDR1 PRHDT and CDR2 FYEKMQ (reference sequence). V shed 8 bases and J shed 1 base, with 18 bases lying between them. There are 17 residues in the CDR3.

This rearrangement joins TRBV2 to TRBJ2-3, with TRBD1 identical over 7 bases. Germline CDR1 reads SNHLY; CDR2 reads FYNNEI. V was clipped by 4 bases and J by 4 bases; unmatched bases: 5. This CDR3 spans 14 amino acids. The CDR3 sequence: CASSGDRAADTQYF. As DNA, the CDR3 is TGTGCCAGCAGTGGAGACAGGGCTGCAGATACGCAGTATTTT. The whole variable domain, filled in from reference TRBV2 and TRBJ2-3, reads EPEVTQTPSHQVTQMGQEVILRCVPISNHLYFYWYRQILGQKVEFLVSFYNNEISEKSEIFDDQFSVERPDGSNFTLKIRSTKLEDSAMYFCASSGDRAADTQYFGPGTRLTVL.

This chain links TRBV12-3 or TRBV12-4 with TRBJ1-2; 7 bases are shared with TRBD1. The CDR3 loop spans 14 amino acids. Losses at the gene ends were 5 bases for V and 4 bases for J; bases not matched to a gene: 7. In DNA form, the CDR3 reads TGTGCCAGCAGTCCCGCGACAGGGTCCTATGGCTACACCTTC. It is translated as CASSPATGSYGYTF.

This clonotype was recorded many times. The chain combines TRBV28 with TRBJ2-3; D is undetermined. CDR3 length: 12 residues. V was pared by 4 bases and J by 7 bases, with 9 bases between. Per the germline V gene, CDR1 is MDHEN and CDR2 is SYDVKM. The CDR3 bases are TGTGCCAGCAGTTCCCCGGTGAATACGCAGTATTTT. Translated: CASSSPVNTQYF.

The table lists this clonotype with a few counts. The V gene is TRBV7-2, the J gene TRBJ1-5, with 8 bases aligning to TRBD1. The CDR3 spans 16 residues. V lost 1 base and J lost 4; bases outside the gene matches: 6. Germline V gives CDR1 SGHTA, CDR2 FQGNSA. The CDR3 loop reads CASSLGDRGSNQPQHF. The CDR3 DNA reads TGTGCCAGCAGCTTAGGCGACAGGGGATCGAATCAGCCCCAGCATTTT.

This CDR3 is CASSHLLTDLIAKNIQYF. CDR3 DNA sequence: TGTGCCAGCAGTCACCTTTTGACGGACCTCATAGCCAAAAACATTCAGTACTTC. V is TRBV6-2 or TRBV6-3 and J is TRBJ2-4; no firm D call. V was cut by 5 bases and J by 0 bases, with 20 bases left in between. The CDR3 is made up of 18 amino acids. Germline V gene data show CDR1 as MNHEY and CDR2 as SVGEGT.

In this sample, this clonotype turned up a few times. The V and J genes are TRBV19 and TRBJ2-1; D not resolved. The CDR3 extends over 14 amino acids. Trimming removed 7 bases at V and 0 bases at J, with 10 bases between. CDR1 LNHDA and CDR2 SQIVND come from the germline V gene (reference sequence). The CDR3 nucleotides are TGTGCCAGTACCCGACGGTCCTCCTACAATGAGCAGTTCTTC. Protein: CASTRRSSYNEQFF.